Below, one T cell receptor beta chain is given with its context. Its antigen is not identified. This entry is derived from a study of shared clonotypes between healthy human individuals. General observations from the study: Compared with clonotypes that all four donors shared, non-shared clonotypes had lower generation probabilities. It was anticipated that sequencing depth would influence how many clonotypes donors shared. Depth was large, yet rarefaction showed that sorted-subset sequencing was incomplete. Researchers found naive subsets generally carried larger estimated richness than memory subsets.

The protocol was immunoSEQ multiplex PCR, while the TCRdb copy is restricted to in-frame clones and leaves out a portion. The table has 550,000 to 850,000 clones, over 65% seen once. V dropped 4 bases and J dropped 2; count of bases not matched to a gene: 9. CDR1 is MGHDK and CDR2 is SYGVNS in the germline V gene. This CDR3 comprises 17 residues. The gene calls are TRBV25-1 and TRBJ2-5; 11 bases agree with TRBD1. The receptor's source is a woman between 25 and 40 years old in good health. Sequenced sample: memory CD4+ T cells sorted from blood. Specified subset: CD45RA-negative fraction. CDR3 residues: CASSAGTGGALQETQYF. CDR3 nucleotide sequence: TGTGCCAGCAGTGCTGGGACAGGGGGTGCCCTACAAGAGACCCAGTACTTC.